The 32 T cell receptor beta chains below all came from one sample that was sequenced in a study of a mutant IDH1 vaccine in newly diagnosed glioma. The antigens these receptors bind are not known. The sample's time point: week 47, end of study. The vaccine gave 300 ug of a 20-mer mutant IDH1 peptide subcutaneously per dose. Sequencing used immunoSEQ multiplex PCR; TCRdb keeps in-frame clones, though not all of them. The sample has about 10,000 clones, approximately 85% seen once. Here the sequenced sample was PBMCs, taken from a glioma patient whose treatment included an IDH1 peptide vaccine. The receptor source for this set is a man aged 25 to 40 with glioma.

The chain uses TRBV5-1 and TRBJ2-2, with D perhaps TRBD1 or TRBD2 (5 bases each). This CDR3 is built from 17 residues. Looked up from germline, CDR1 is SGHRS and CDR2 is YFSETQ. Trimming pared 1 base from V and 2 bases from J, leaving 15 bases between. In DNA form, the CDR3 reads TGCGCCAGCAGCTTGAACCCGGGACGGATAAACACCGGGGAGCTGTTTTTT. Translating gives CASSLNPGRINTGELFF.

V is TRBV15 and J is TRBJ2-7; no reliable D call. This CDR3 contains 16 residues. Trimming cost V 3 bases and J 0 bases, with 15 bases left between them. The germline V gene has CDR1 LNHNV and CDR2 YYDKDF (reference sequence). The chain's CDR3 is CATSSPKDTNSYEQYF. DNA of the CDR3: TGTGCCACCAGCAGCCCCAAAGACACCAACTCCTACGAGCAGTACTTC.

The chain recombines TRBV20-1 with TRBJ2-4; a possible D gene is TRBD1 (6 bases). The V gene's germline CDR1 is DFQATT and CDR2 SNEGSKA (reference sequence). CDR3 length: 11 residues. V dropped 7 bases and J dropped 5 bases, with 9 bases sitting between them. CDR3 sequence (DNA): TGCAGTGGATCAGGGGAAAACATTCAGTACTTC. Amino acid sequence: CSGSGENIQYF.

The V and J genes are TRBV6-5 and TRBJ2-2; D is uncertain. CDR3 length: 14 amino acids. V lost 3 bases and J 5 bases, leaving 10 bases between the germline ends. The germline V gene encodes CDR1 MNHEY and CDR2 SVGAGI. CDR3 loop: CASSYDWGTGELFF. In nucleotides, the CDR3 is TGTGCCAGCAGTTATGATTGGGGAACCGGGGAGCTGTTTTTT.

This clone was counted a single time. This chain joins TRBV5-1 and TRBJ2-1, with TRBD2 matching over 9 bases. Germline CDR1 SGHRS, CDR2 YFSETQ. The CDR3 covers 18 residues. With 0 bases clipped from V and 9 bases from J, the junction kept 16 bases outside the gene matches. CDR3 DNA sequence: TGCGCCAGCAGCTTGGGGATCCTTTTAGCGGGAGTCGGCAGTGAGCAGTTCTTC. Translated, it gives CASSLGILLAGVGSEQFF.

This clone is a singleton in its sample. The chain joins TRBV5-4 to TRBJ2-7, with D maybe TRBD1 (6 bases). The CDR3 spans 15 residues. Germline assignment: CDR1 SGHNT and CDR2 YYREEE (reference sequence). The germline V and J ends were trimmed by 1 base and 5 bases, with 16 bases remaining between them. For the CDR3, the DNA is TGTGCCAGCAGCTTGATACAGGGCAGGGGCGACGAGCAGTACTTC. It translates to CASSLIQGRGDEQYF.

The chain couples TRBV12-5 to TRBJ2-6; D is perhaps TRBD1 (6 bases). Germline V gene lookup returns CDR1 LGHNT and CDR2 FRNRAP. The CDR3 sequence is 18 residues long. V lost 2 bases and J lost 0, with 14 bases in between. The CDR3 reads CASGLTGWGSSGANVLTF. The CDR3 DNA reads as TGTGCTAGTGGTTTGACAGGGTGGGGTAGCTCTGGGGCCAACGTCCTGACTTTC.

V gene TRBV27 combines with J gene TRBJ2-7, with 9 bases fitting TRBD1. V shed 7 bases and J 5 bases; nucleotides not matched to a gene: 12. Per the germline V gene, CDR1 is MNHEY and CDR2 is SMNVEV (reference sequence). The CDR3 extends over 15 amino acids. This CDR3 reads CASTQERDRANEQYF. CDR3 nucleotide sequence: TGTGCCAGCACCCAAGAGAGGGACAGGGCTAACGAGCAGTACTTC.

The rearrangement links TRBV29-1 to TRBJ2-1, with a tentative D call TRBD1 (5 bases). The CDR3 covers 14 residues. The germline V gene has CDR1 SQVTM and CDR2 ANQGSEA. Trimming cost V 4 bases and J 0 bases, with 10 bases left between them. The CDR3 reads CSVGPRGSYNEQFF. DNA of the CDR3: TGCAGCGTTGGCCCTAGGGGCTCCTACAATGAGCAGTTCTTC.

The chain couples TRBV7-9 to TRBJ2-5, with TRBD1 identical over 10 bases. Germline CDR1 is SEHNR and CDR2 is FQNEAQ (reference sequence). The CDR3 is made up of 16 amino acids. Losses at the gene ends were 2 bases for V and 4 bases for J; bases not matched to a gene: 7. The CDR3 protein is CASSLPWDRGGETQYF. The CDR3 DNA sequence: TGTGCCAGCAGCTTACCATGGGACAGGGGAGGAGAGACCCAGTACTTC.

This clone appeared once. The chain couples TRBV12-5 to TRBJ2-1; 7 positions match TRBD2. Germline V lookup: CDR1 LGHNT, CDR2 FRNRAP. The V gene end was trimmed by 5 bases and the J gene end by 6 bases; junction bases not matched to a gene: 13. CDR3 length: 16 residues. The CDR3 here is CASGRLYGLEFNEQFF. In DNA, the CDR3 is TGTGCTAGTGGTCGGCTTTATGGACTAGAGTTCAATGAGCAGTTCTTC.

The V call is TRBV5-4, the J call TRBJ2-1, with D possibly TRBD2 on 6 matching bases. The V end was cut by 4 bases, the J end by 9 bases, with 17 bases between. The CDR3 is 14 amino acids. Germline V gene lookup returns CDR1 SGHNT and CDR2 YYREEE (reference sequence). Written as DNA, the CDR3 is TGTGCCAGCAGCAAAGGGACTGGAAACGGTGAGCAGTTCTTC. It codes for CASSKGTGNGEQFF.

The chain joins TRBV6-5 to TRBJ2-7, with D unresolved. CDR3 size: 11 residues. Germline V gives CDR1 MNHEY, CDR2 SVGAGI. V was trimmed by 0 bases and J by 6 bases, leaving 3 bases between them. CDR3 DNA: TGTGCCAGCAGTTACTCCGGCGAGCAGTACTTC. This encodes CASSYSGEQYF.

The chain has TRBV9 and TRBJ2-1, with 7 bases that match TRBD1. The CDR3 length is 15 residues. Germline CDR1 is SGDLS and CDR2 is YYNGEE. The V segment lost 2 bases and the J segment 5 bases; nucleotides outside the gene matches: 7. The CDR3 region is CASSVTGSGHNEQFF. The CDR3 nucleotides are TGTGCCAGCAGCGTGACAGGGTCTGGACACAATGAGCAGTTCTTC.

The CDR3 reads CASSDSGTGVNYGYTF. CDR3 coding DNA: TGTGCCAGCAGTGACTCGGGGACAGGGGTAAACTATGGCTACACCTTC. V and J are TRBV6-4 and TRBJ1-2, with TRBD1 matching 10 bases. The junction had 3 bases not matched to a gene; V was cut back by 0 bases and J by 2 bases. The CDR3 contains 16 residues. Germline lookup yields CDR1 MRHNA and CDR2 SNTAGT.

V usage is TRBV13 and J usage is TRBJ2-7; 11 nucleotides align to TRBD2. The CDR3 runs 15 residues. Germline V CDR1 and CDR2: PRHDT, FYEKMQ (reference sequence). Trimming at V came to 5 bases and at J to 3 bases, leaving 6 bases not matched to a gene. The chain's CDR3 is CASSPRLAGSYEQYF. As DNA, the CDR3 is TGTGCCAGCAGCCCAAGACTAGCGGGGAGCTACGAGCAGTACTTC. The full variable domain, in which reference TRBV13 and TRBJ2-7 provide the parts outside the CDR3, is AAGVIQSPRHLIKEKRETATLKCYPIPRHDTVYWYQQGPGQDPQFLISFYEKMQSDKGSIPDRFSAQQFSDYHSELNMSSLELGDSALYFCASSPRLAGSYEQYFGPGTRLTVT.

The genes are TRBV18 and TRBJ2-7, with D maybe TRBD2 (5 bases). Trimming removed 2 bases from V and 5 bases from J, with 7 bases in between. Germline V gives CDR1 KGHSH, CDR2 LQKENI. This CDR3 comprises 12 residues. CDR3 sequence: CASSPTRNEQYF. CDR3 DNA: TGTGCCAGCTCACCAACTAGGAACGAGCAGTACTTC.

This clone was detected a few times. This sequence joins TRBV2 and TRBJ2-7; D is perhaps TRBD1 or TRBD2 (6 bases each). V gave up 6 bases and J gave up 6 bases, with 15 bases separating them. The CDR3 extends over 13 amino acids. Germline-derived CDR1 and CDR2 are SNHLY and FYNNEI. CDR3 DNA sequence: TGTGCCAGCAGCTACGCTGAGGGGGGCGAGCAGTACTTC. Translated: CASSYAEGGEQYF.

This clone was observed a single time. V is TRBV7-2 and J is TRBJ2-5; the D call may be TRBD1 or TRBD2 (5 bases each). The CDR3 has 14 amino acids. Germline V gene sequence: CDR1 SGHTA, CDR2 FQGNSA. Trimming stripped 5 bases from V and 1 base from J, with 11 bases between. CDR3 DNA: TGTGCCAGCAGCGGGGGACCCTTCCAAGAGACCCAGTACTTC. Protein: CASSGGPFQETQYF. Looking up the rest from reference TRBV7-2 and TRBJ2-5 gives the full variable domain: GAGVSQSPSNKVTEKGKDVELRCDPISGHTALYWYRQSLGQGLEFLIYFQGNSAPDKSGLPSDRFSAERTGGSVSTLTIQRTQQEDSAVYLCASSGGPFQETQYFGPGTRLLVL.

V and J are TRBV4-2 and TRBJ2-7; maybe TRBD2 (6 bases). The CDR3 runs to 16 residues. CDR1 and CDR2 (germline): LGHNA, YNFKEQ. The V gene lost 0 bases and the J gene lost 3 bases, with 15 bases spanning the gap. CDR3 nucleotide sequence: TGTGCCAGCAGCCAAGATGCGGCTAGCGCCCTCTACGAGCAGTACTTC. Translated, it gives CASSQDAASALYEQYF.

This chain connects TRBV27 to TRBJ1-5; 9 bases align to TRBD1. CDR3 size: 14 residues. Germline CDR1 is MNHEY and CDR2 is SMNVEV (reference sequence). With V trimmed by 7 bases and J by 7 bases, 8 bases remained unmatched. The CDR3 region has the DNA TGTGCCAGCACCCCAACAGGGGGCGGGCAGCCCCAGCATTTT. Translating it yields CASTPTGGGQPQHF.

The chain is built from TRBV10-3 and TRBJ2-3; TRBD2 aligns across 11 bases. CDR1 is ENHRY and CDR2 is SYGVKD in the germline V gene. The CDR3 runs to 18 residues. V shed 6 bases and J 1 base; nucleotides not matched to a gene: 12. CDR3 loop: CAIRELAGVGGGTDTQYF. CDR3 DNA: TGTGCCATCAGAGAACTAGCGGGAGTCGGCGGGGGCACAGATACGCAGTATTTT.

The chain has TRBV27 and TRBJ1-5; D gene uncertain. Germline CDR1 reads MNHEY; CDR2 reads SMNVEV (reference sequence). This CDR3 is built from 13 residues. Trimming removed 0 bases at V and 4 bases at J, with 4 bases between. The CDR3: CASSLSENQPQHF. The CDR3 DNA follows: TGTGCCAGCAGTTTATCGGAAAATCAGCCCCAGCATTTT.

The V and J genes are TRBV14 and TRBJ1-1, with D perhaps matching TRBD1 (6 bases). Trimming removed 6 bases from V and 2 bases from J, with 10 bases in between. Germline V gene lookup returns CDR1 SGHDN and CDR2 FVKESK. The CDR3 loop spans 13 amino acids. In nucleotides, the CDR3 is TGTGCCAGCAGAAAGGGGGTAAACACTGAAGCTTTCTTT. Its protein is CASRKGVNTEAFF.

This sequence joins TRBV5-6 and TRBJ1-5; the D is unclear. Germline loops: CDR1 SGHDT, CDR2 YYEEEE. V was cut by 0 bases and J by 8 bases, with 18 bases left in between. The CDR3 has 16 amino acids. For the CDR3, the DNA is TGTGCCAGCAGCTTGGGAGGTAGGACTCCTTCGAAGCCCCAGCATTTT. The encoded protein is CASSLGGRTPSKPQHF.

The DNA of the CDR3 is TGTGCCAGCAGCCCCTTTGGGGCAGTTGGCTACGAGCAGTACTTC. Translated, it gives CASSPFGAVGYEQYF. The gene calls are TRBV6-5 and TRBJ2-7; maybe TRBD1 (5 bases). The V gene's germline CDR1 is MNHEY and CDR2 SVGAGI. V was pared by 6 bases and J by 3 bases, with 18 bases between. This CDR3 has 15 residues.

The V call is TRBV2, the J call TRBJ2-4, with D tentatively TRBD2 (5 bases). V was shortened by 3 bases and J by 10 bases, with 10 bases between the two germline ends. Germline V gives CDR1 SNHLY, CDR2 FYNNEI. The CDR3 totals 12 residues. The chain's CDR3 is CASSDPRGIQYF. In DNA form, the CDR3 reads TGTGCCAGCAGTGACCCTCGCGGGATTCAGTACTTC.

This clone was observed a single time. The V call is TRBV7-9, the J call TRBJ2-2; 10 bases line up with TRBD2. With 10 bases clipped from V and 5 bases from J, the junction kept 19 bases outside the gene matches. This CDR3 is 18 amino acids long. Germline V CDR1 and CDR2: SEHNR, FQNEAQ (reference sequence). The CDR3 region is CATPGRGMLAGATGELFF. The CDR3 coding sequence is TGTGCCACCCCGGGTAGGGGAATGCTAGCGGGAGCTACCGGGGAGCTGTTTTTT.

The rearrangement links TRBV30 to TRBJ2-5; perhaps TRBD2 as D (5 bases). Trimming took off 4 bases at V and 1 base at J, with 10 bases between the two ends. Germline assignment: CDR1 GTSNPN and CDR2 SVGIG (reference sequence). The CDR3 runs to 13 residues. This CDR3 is CAWNSALQETQYF. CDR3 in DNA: TGTGCCTGGAATAGCGCCCTCCAAGAGACCCAGTACTTC.

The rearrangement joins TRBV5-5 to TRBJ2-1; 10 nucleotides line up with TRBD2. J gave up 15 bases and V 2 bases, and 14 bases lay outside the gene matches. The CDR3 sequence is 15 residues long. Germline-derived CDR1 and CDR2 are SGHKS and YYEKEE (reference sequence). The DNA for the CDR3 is TGTGCCAGCAGCTTTTTTAGCGGGAGGCCCTCGCAGCGGTTCTTC. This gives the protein CASSFFSGRPSQRFF.

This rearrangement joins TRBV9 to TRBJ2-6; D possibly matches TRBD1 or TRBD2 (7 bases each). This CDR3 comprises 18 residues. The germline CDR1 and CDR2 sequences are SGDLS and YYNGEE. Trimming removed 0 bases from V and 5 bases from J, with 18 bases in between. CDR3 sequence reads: CASSVDQGGDTWANVLTF. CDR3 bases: TGTGCCAGCAGCGTAGATCAGGGGGGGGATACCTGGGCCAACGTCCTGACTTTC.

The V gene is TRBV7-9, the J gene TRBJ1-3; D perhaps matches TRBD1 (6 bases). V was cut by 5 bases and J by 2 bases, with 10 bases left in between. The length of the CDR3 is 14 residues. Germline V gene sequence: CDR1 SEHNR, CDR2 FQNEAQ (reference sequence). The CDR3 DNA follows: TGTGCCAGCAGCGACCGGGGGCCTGGAAACACCATATATTTT. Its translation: CASSDRGPGNTIYF.